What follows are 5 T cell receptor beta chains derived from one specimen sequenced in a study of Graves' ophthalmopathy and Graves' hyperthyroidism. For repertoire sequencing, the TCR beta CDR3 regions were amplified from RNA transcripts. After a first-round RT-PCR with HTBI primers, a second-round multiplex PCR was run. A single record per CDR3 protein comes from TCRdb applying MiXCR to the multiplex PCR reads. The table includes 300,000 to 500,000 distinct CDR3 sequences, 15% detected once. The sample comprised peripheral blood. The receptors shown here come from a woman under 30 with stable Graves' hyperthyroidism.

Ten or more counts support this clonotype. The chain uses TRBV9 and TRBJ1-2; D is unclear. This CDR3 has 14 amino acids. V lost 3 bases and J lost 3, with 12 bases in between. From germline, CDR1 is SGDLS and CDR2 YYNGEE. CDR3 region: CASSALGVDYGYTF. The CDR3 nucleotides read TGTGCCAGCAGCGCCCTCGGAGTTGACTATGGCTACACCTTC.

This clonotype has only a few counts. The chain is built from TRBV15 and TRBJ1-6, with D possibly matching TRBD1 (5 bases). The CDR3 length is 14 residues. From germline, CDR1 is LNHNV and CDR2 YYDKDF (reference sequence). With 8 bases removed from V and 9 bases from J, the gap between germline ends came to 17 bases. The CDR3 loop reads CATGGGEYFSPLHF. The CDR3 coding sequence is TGTGCCACCGGGGGAGGGGAGTATTTTTCACCCCTCCACTTT.

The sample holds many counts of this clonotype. The CDR3 region has the DNA TGTGCCAGCAGCGCCAACCACGTTTATGGCTACACCTTC. Residues: CASSANHVYGYTF. This chain uses TRBV7-9 with TRBJ1-2, with D uncertain. The CDR3 is 13 residues long. From germline, CDR1 is SEHNR and CDR2 FQNEAQ (reference sequence). Trimming left V 5 bases short and J 5 bases short, with 12 bases between.

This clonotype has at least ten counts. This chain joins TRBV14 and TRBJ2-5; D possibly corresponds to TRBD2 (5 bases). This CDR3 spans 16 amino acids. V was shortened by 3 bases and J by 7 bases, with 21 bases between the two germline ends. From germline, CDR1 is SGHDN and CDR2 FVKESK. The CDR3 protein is CASSHEADRFRWTQYF. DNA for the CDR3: TGTGCCAGCAGCCATGAAGCGGACCGCTTTCGGTGGACCCAGTACTTC.

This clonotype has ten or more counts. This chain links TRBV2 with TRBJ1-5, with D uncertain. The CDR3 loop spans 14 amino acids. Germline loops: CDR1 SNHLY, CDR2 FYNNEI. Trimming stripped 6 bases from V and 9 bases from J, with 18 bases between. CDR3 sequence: CASRKDREQRPQHF. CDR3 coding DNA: TGTGCCAGCAGAAAGGACCGCGAGCAACGGCCCCAGCATTTT.